This TCR beta chain was captured by sequencing in a study of T cell repertoires in cytomegalovirus infection. Study overall: Through public TCR beta signatures, both CMV infection and matching HLA type were indicated.

From the reads, TCRdb called clonotypes with MiXCR, one entry per CDR3 protein. The repertoire holds 550,000 to 850,000 distinct CDR3 sequences, with approximately 33% as singletons. The V and J ends lost 5 bases and 3 bases respectively, with 13 bases between them. This CDR3 has 14 residues. CDR1 is SGHDN, CDR2 FVKESK, per germline. About this clonotype: Its antigen is not identified.

This receptor was obtained from a human donor in good health (CMV status not recorded). Some clones in this sample may be carry-over from other donors' samples. The source material was cultured PBMCs, sampled from culture after CMV antigen stimulation. The rearrangement uses TRBV14 and TRBJ1-1; no reliable D call. DNA for the CDR3: TGTGCCAGCAGCTCTACACGGGTTGACACTGAAGCTTTCTTT. Encoded protein: CASSSTRVDTEAFF.